This T cell receptor (beta chain) was recovered during a study of blood T cell repertoires in COVID-19. Trimming left V 0 bases short and J 4 bases short, with 14 bases between. The germline gives CDR1 SGHRS, CDR2 YFSETQ. This CDR3 is built from 15 residues. Clones were read by immunoSEQ multiplex PCR, and TCRdb kept only the in-frame ones, dropping some. The data contain fewer than 300,000 clones, approximately 90% of them seen just once; the ten biggest clones take up 0.95% to 1.5%. The TCR was taken from a middle-aged woman with acute COVID-19. The material sequenced was PBMCs or T cells enriched from blood (not recorded which). The chain couples TRBV5-1 to TRBJ2-7; tentatively, D is TRBD1 (5 bases). Here the CDR3 DNA reads TGCGCCAGCAGCTTGGATGGACAATCCCATTACGAGCAGTACTTC. Its translation is CASSLDGQSHYEQYF.